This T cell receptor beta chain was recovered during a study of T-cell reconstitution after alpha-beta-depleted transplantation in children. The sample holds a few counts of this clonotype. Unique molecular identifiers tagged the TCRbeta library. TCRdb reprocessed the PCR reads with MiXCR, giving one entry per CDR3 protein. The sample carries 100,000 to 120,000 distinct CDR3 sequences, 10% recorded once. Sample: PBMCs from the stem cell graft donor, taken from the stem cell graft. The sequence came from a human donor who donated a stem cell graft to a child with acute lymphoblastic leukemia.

The CDR3 DNA reads as TGCAGTGCTAGGGGGACAGGGGGCGCCCGCAATCAGCCCCAGCATTTT. Amino acids: CSARGTGGARNQPQHF. The V gene is TRBV20-1, the J gene TRBJ1-5; the match to TRBD1 covers 12 bases. Germline V gene data show CDR1 as DFQATT and CDR2 as SNEGSKA (reference sequence). Trimming removed 3 bases from V and 2 bases from J; junction bases left unmatched: 5. The CDR3 sequence is 16 residues long.